This TCR beta chain was identified during a study of spatial heterogeneity in lung cancer. Study-wide background: Sequence detection consistently recorded a greater number of beta-chain than alpha-chain sequences.

Findings and caveats of the study: The study found ubiquitous expanded tumor TCRs in blood more at resection than follow-up.

Each CDR3 protein is one row after TCRdb ran MiXCR on the 5' RACE reads. The repertoire holds more than 20,000 distinct CDR3 sequences, with under 5.5% as singletons. CDR1 and CDR2 from the germline V gene are SEHNR and FQNEAQ (reference sequence). This CDR3 is 16 amino acids long. V was pared by 1 base and J by 2 bases, with 14 bases between. Ten or more counts support this clonotype. As yet, its antigen is unknown. As to time point: sample taken at primary tumor resection. Patients with untreated early-stage non-small cell lung cancer, numbering 55 to 75, were the donors. The receptor was isolated from a male donor with early-stage non-small cell lung cancer. The J gene is TRBJ1-2, the V gene TRBV7-9; possible D gene TRBD1, 6 bases. Sequenced material: PBMCs, taken at surgery. This chain's CDR3 is CASSLVGTTTNYGYTF. The CDR3 DNA follows: TGTGCCAGCAGCTTAGTCGGGACAACCACCAACTATGGCTACACCTTC.